One and the same sample provided the 26 T cell receptor beta chains below, sequenced in a study of blood T cell repertoires in COVID-19. The repertoire was sequenced with immunoSEQ multiplex PCR; TCRdb's copy has only in-frame clones and lacks some. The repertoire consists of a few hundred thousand clones, with 82% occurring once and the leading ten covering approximately 4%. Sequenced material: peripheral blood. The receptors were gathered from a woman of 80 years or more with acute or convalescent COVID-19.

The chain has TRBV6-6 and TRBJ2-2; 7 nucleotides line up with TRBD1. Germline assignment: CDR1 MNHNY and CDR2 SVGAGI (reference sequence). The CDR3 sequence is 15 residues long. V was pared by 2 bases and J by 5 bases, with 5 bases of the junction left unmatched. This CDR3 is CASSYGDSWTGELFF. CDR3 in DNA: TGTGCCAGCAGTTACGGGGACAGCTGGACCGGGGAGCTGTTTTTT.

The chain combines TRBV2 with TRBJ1-6; 7 positions match TRBD1. The germline V gene encodes CDR1 SNHLY and CDR2 FYNNEI. The CDR3 consists of 14 residues. J gave up 7 bases and V 10 bases, and 10 bases lay outside the gene matches. CDR3 nucleotides: TGTGCCACCAATCAGGGGGAAGCCAATTCACCCCTCCACTTT. The encoded protein is CATNQGEANSPLHF.

The chain links TRBV15 to TRBJ1-2; tentative D call: TRBD1 (5 bases). This CDR3 contains 15 residues. V lost 0 bases to trimming and J lost 1 base, with 9 bases between them. Germline V gene data show CDR1 as LNHNV and CDR2 as YYDKDF (reference sequence). In DNA, the CDR3 is TGTGCCACCAGCAGAGACCCACAGGTTAACTATGGCTACACCTTC. This codes for CATSRDPQVNYGYTF.

The V and J genes are TRBV10-3 and TRBJ2-1; 9 nucleotides agree with TRBD1. Germline CDR1 is ENHRY and CDR2 is SYGVKD. Unmatched junction bases numbered 4, after V lost 8 bases and J lost 2 bases. This CDR3 has 14 residues. Here the CDR3 reads CAIQRQGAYNEQFF. For the CDR3, the DNA is TGTGCCATCCAACGACAGGGGGCCTACAATGAGCAGTTCTTC.

The genes are TRBV28 and TRBJ1-2; D might be TRBD1 (5 bases). Germline V gene data show CDR1 as MDHEN and CDR2 as SYDVKM. This CDR3 has 13 amino acids. V gave up 5 bases and J gave up 2 bases, with 9 bases separating them. The CDR3 here is CASSPTENYGYTF. The CDR3 DNA sequence: TGTGCCAGCAGTCCGACAGAGAACTATGGCTACACCTTC.

As to this clone: This CDR3 is also generated by other DNA sequences in the sample. The rearrangement joins TRBV12-3 or TRBV12-4 to TRBJ1-2; TRBD1 agrees at 7 bases. J was trimmed by 4 bases and V by 6 bases; bases with no gene match: 5. CDR3 length equals 13 residues. The CDR3 spells CASSLQGSYGYTF. CDR3 bases: TGTGCCAGCAGCCTACAGGGGTCCTATGGCTACACCTTC.

The chain uses TRBV7-9 and TRBJ2-1; 10 bases align to TRBD2. Germline loops: CDR1 SEHNR, CDR2 FQNEAQ (reference sequence). The CDR3 totals 15 residues. V was clipped by 6 bases and J by 2 bases; unmatched bases: 4. The CDR3 DNA reads TGTGCCAGCAGAGTAAGCGGGGGGGCCTACAATGAGCAGTTCTTC. This sequence encodes CASRVSGGAYNEQFF.

The rearrangement joins TRBV14 to TRBJ2-1, with 9 bases fitting TRBD2. The ends lost 4 bases at V and 8 bases at J; junction bases unmatched: 12. The CDR3 extends over 16 amino acids. The germline CDR1 and CDR2 sequences are SGHDN and FVKESK. CDR3 sequence: CASSPQFAGGLDEQFF. CDR3 in DNA: TGTGCCAGCAGCCCGCAGTTTGCGGGGGGGTTAGATGAGCAGTTCTTC. The full variable domain, with the rest looked up from reference TRBV14 and TRBJ2-1, is EAGVTQFPSHSVIEKGQTVTLRCDPISGHDNLYWYRRVMGKEIKFLLHFVKESKQDESGMPNNRFLAERTGGTYSTLKVQPAELEDSGVYFCASSPQFAGGLDEQFFGPGTRLTVL.

This chain connects TRBV20-1 to TRBJ1-5; D perhaps matches TRBD1 (5 bases). The V end lost 3 bases, the J end lost 1 base, and 13 bases lay between the germline ends. Germline CDR1 and CDR2: DFQATT and SNEGSKA (reference sequence). This CDR3 has 15 amino acids. CDR3 DNA sequence: TGCAGTGCTAGTGGGGGTGAGCGGAGCAATCAGCCCCAGCATTTT. Translating gives CSASGGERSNQPQHF.

The CDR3, as DNA: TGTGCCAGCAGCTTAGAGGGCACGACAGGGCCGAGCACAGATACGCAGTATTTT. This codes for CASSLEGTTGPSTDTQYF. The chain joins TRBV7-6 to TRBJ2-3, with TRBD1 identical over 7 bases. CDR1 and CDR2 (germline): SGHVS, FNYEAQ. Trimming cost V 1 base and J 0 bases; bases outside gene matches: 10. The CDR3 loop spans 18 amino acids.

The gene calls are TRBV6-5 and TRBJ2-7, with TRBD1 matching over 7 bases. Germline assignment: CDR1 MNHEY and CDR2 SVGAGI. V trimming: 6 bases; J trimming: 4 bases; junction bases outside the gene matches: 9. The CDR3 totals 14 residues. The CDR3 DNA sequence: TGTGCCAGCAGCCGGGACAGAAACCAATACGAGCAGTACTTC. It yields the protein CASSRDRNQYEQYF.

The chain uses TRBV18 and TRBJ1-5; 8 nucleotides align to TRBD1. Looked up from germline, CDR1 is KGHSH and CDR2 is LQKENI. The CDR3 loop spans 16 amino acids. V was pared by 3 bases and J by 3 bases, with 7 bases of the junction left unmatched. The CDR3 DNA sequence: TGTGCCAGCTCACCGCAGGGGGCCTTGAACAATCAGCCCCAGCATTTT. As protein: CASSPQGALNNQPQHF.

The genes are TRBV19 and TRBJ1-4, with D unclear. Germline loops: CDR1 LNHDA, CDR2 SQIVND (reference sequence). This CDR3 has 15 amino acids. Trimming removed 6 bases at V and 7 bases at J, with 18 bases between. The CDR3 DNA sequence: TGTGCCAGTAGCCACCCCCGGGGAGAGGGTGAAAAACTGTTTTTT. This encodes CASSHPRGEGEKLFF.

V usage is TRBV7-6 and J usage is TRBJ2-1; D unresolved. The length of the CDR3 is 15 residues. V dropped 6 bases and J dropped 0 bases, with 12 bases sitting between them. Germline CDR1 SGHVS, CDR2 FNYEAQ. CDR3 loop: CASRETANSYNEQFF. The CDR3 bases are TGTGCCAGCAGAGAAACAGCAAACTCCTACAATGAGCAGTTCTTC.

This clone was counted a few times. The V gene is TRBV2, the J gene TRBJ2-1; 9 nucleotides align to TRBD1. With V trimmed by 6 bases and J by 2 bases, 8 bases remained unmatched. The V gene's germline CDR1 is SNHLY and CDR2 FYNNEI. CDR3 length: 16 amino acids. The CDR3 loop is CASRGLRTGAYNEQFF. Written as DNA, the CDR3 is TGTGCCAGCAGGGGTCTCCGGACAGGGGCCTACAATGAGCAGTTCTTC.

This clone was found a few times. The chain joins TRBV19 to TRBJ1-4; D might be TRBD1 (5 bases). CDR1 is LNHDA, CDR2 SQIVND, per germline (reference sequence). This CDR3 is 18 amino acids long. V lost 3 bases, J lost 1 base, and 18 bases lay in between. CDR3 protein: CASSIRGTNPITNEKLFF. CDR3 sequence (DNA): TGTGCCAGTAGTATCCGGGGGACGAACCCCATAACTAATGAAAAACTGTTTTTT.

The V and J genes are TRBV19 and TRBJ1-2; 8 bases are a match to TRBD1. The CDR3 totals 14 residues. Germline assignment: CDR1 LNHDA and CDR2 SQIVND (reference sequence). V was pared by 6 bases and J by 9 bases, with 12 bases of the junction left unmatched. The CDR3 here is CASSPAWTGSRYTF. The CDR3 coding sequence is TGTGCCAGTAGCCCCGCTTGGACAGGGTCGCGCTACACCTTC. The full variable domain, completed using reference TRBV19 and TRBJ1-2, is DGGITQSPKYLFRKEGQNVTLSCEQNLNHDAMYWYRQDPGQGLRLIYYSQIVNDFQKGDIAEGYSVSREKKESFPLTVTSAQKNPTAFYLCASSPAWTGSRYTFGSGTRLTVV.

J is TRBJ1-1 and V is TRBV7-2; 10 bases are a match to TRBD1. Germline V gene sequence: CDR1 SGHTA, CDR2 FQGNSA. With 1 base clipped from V and 6 bases from J, the junction kept 8 bases outside the gene matches. The CDR3 loop spans 16 amino acids. CDR3 region: CASSLGETGTGAEAFF. In nucleotides, the CDR3 is TGTGCCAGCAGCTTAGGCGAAACCGGGACAGGGGCTGAAGCTTTCTTT. Drawing the rest from reference TRBV7-2 and TRBJ1-1, the complete variable domain is GAGVSQSPSNKVTEKGKDVELRCDPISGHTALYWYRQSLGQGLEFLIYFQGNSAPDKSGLPSDRFSAERTGGSVSTLTIQRTQQEDSAVYLCASSLGETGTGAEAFFGQGTRLTVV.

The CDR3 nucleotides are TGTGCCAGCAGCTTGGCGGGGGCGCAAGAGACCCAGTACTTC. The encoded protein is CASSLAGAQETQYF. The chain is built from TRBV7-3 and TRBJ2-5; maybe TRBD2 (7 bases). Trimming stripped 3 bases from V and 2 bases from J, with 10 bases between. From germline, CDR1 is SGHTA and CDR2 FQGTGA. This CDR3 region has 14 residues.

The rearrangement uses TRBV19 and TRBJ1-5, with D hard to call. V lost 1 base to trimming and J lost 5 bases, with 15 bases between them. This CDR3 region has 16 residues. Germline V gene sequence: CDR1 LNHDA, CDR2 SQIVND (reference sequence). CDR3 in amino acids: CASSIGKGTRDQPQHF. The CDR3 bases are TGTGCCAGTAGTATAGGAAAAGGTACTAGGGATCAGCCCCAGCATTTT.

The chain employs TRBV5-1 and TRBJ2-1; TRBD2 aligns across 7 bases. V was clipped by 3 bases and J by 5 bases; unmatched bases: 11. This CDR3 contains 16 residues. Germline V gene data show CDR1 as SGHRS and CDR2 as YFSETQ. In DNA form, the CDR3 reads TGCGCCAGCAGCTCCGGGACTGCGGCGGGGGACAATGAGCAGTTCTTC. Amino acid sequence: CASSSGTAAGDNEQFF.

This chain connects TRBV5-8 to TRBJ1-5; TRBD1 might be the D (5 bases). The CDR3 contains 17 residues. Trimming cost V 1 base and J 2 bases, with 16 bases left between them. Germline V CDR1 and CDR2: SGHTS, YDEGEE. The CDR3 region is CASSLFGGAGGNQPQHF. The CDR3 DNA reads as TGTGCCAGCAGCTTGTTTGGTGGGGCGGGAGGCAATCAGCCCCAGCATTTT.

J is TRBJ1-1 and V is TRBV12-3 or TRBV12-4; no firm D call. The CDR3 has 13 amino acids. The V and J ends lost 3 bases and 1 base respectively, with 6 bases between them. CDR3 in DNA: TGTGCCAGCAGTTTTGTCGGGAACACTGAAGCTTTCTTT. Translated: CASSFVGNTEAFF.

This clone was counted once. This chain uses TRBV6-2 or TRBV6-3 with TRBJ2-7; perhaps TRBD2 as D (7 bases). The CDR3 sequence is 15 residues long. Trimming took off 4 bases at V and 5 bases at J, with 18 bases between the two ends. Germline V gene data show CDR1 as MNHEY and CDR2 as SVGEGT. The CDR3 nucleotides read TGTGCCAGCAGTTTAGCGCCGGGGGGCCGGGACGAGCAGTACTTC. Amino acids: CASSLAPGGRDEQYF.

The V gene is TRBV19, the J gene TRBJ1-1; 8 nucleotides align to TRBD1. V trimming: 4 bases; J trimming: 4 bases; junction bases outside the gene matches: 8. The CDR3 totals 15 residues. Germline CDR1 and CDR2: LNHDA and SQIVND (reference sequence). The CDR3 nucleotides are TGTGCCAGTAGTAAGACAGGGGCCCCCCGCACTGAAGCTTTCTTT. The encoded protein is CASSKTGAPRTEAFF.

This CDR3 is CASSLAGGTKNIQYF. CDR3 nucleotide sequence: TGTGCCAGCAGCCTAGCGGGGGGAACCAAAAACATTCAGTACTTC. The rearrangement links TRBV5-4 to TRBJ2-4, with 11 bases that match TRBD2. Trimming cost V 4 bases and J 2 bases; bases outside gene matches: 2. CDR1 SGHNT and CDR2 YYREEE come from the germline V gene (reference sequence). The CDR3 contains 15 residues.